The entry below describes one T cell receptor beta chain. The source of the sample is a study of cytomegalovirus exposure and HLA in healthy donors. Vbeta (60) and Jbeta (13) primers were used in the PCR. Produced via immunoSEQ multiplex PCR; TCRdb's table is partial and in-frame only. Among just over 200,000 clones listed, 70% were seen once. The CDR3 is made up of 14 amino acids. Looked up from germline, CDR1 is MNHNS and CDR2 is SASEGT. The V segment lost 7 bases and the J segment 2 bases; nucleotides outside the gene matches: 6. The chain uses TRBV6-1 and TRBJ1-2, with TRBD1 matching 8 bases. Sequencing was performed on PBMCs. This TCR was recovered from a man in his forties or fifties in good health and CMV-seropositive. The chain's CDR3 is CASTPTGGNYGYTF. The CDR3 nucleotides read TGTGCCAGCACCCCCACAGGGGGAAACTATGGCTACACCTTC.